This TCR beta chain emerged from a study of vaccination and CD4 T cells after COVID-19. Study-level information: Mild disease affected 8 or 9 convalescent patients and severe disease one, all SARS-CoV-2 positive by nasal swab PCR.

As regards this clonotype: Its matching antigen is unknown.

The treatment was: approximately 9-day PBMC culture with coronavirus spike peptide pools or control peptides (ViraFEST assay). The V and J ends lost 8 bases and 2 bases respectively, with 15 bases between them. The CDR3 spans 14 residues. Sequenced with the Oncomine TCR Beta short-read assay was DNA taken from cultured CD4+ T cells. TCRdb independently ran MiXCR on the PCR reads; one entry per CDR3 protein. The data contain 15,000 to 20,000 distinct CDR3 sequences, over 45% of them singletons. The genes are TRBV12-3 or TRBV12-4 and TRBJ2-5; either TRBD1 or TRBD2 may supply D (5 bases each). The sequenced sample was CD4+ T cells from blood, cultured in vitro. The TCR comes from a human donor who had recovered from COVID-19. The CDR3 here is CASAPGTQQETQYF. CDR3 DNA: TGTGCCAGCGCCCCCGGGACCCAGCAAGAGACCCAGTACTTC.